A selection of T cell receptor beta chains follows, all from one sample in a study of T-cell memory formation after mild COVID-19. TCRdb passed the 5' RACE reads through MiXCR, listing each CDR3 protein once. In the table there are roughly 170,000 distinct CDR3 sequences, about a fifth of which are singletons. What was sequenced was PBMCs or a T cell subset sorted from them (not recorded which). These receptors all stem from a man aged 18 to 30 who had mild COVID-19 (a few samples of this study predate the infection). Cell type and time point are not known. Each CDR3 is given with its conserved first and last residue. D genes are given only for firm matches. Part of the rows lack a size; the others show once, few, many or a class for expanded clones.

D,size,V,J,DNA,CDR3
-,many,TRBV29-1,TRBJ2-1,TGCAGCGTTGACCGGACAGCATACAATGAGCAGTTCTTC,CSVDRTAYNEQFF
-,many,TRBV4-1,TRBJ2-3,TGCGCCAGCAGCGGGGGCGCAGGGGATACGCAGTATTTT,CASSGGAGDTQYF
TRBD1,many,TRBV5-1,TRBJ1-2,TGCGCCAGCTACCCGGGACAGCAAACTTATGGCTACACCTTC,CASYPGQQTYGYTF
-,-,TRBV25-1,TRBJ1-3,TGTGCCAGCAGTCGGGGAGGGAACACCATATATTTT,CASSRGGNTIYF
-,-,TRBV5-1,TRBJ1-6,TGCGCCAGCAGCTTGGTCGGGACAACTAAACCCCTCCACTTT,CASSLVGTTKPLHF
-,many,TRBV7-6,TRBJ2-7,TGTGCCAGCGGAACTCTAAGCTCCTACGAGCAGTACTTC,CASGTLSSYEQYF
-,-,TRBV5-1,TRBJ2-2,TGCGCCAGCAGCTTGGGGGACATTTTACCCACCGGGGAGCTGTTTTTT,CASSLGDILPTGELFF
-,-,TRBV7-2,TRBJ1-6,TGTGCCAGCAGCTTTCTCCGACCCAACAATTCACCCCTCCACTTT,CASSFLRPNNSPLHF
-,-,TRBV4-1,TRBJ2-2,TGCGCCAGCAGCGCGGTGCGGGGAGATTGGGGCACCGGGGAGCTGTTTTTT,CASSAVRGDWGTGELFF
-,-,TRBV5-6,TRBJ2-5,TGTGCCAGCAGCTTGGAGGGGATTATGGAGACCCAGTACTTC,CASSLEGIMETQYF
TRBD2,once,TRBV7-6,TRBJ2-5,TGTGCCAGCAGTCCAGGGACTAGGGCGACCCAGTACTTC,CASSPGTRATQYF
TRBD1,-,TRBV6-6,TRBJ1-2,TGTGCCAGCGACAGGGAACAAGGCCTATATGGCTACACCTTC,CASDREQGLYGYTF
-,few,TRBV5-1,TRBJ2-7,TGCGCCAGCAGCTCTGAAGGGACCGCTGGCGAGCAGTACTTC,CASSSEGTAGEQYF
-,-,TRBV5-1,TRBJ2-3,TGCGCCAGCAGCTTGGTAGTTACGGGGCTAAGCACAGATACGCAGTATTTT,CASSLVVTGLSTDTQYF
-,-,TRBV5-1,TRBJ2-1,TGCGCCACCAGCCAGGGGGGGTACACCTACAATGAGCAGTTCTTC,CATSQGGYTYNEQFF
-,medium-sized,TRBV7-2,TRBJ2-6,TGTGCCAGCAGCTTAGCGACTGGGGCCAACGTCCTGACTTTC,CASSLATGANVLTF
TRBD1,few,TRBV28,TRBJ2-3,TGTGCCAGCAAAGGACAGGGCACAGATACGCAGTATTTT,CASKGQGTDTQYF
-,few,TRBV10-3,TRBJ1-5,TGTGCCATCAGTGATGTAAGGGATTTGCAGCCCCAGCATTTT,CAISDVRDLQPQHF
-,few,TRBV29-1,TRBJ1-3,TGCAGCGTTGTCCAGGGAGTCTCTGGAAACACCATATATTTT,CSVVQGVSGNTIYF
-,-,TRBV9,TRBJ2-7,TGTGCCAGCAGCGTAGCCCAGGGTTCCCACGAGCAGTACTTC,CASSVAQGSHEQYF
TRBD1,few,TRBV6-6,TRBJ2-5,TGTGCCAGCAAACAACAGGGGGGCCCGGAGACCCAGTACTTC,CASKQQGGPETQYF
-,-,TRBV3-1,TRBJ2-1,TGTGCCAGCAGCCTCCTCGGGGCCTCCGGCTCCTACAATGAGCAGTTCTTC,CASSLLGASGSYNEQFF
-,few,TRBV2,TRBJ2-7,TGTGCCAGCAGGCAAGACGGCGAGCAGTACTTC,CASRQDGEQYF
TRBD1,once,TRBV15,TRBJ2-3,TGTGCCACCAGCAGAGATGGCAGGGGGTCACAGTATTTT,CATSRDGRGSQYF
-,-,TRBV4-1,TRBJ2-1,TGCGACAGCAGCCAGCCGGTGCGGGTGACAGGACGCAATGAGCAGTTCTTC,CDSSQPVRVTGRNEQFF
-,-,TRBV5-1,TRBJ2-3,TGCGCCAGCAGCGCACTACGTGGGGATCCCCCCGATACGCAGTATTTT,CASSALRGDPPDTQYF